This T cell receptor (beta chain) was captured by sequencing in a study of CD8 T cells in ankylosing spondylitis. A word on this clonotype: What it binds is unknown.

The CDR3 has 14 residues. V gave up 5 bases and J gave up 2 bases, with 12 bases separating them. The authors made TCR beta libraries by quantitative 5'-RACE with molecular barcodes. One entry per CDR3 protein, called by TCRdb with MiXCR from the 5' RACE reads. The sample holds 37,000 or so distinct CDR3 sequences; 16% are singletons and the top ten take 35% to 50%. The study's findings and limits: Disease-associated clonotypes exhibited CD8+ identity and were relatively infrequent in peripheral blood. What appeared characteristic of ankylosing spondylitis blood was a TCR beta motif of eight highly homologous variants. Disease-associated clones were reportedly significantly overrepresented in matched ankylosing spondylitis synovial fluid.

The chain combines TRBV12-3 or TRBV12-4 with TRBJ1-1; D remains unclear. The TCR was taken from a male donor with ankylosing spondylitis or in good health (not recorded which). Sequenced input: blood. CDR3 coding DNA: TGTGCCAGCAGTCACCGGGCGGGTAACACTGAAGCTTTCTTT. Protein sequence: CASSHRAGNTEAFF.